This T cell receptor beta chain appears in the sequencing data of a study of T cell repertoires in aging, cancer and after chemotherapy. Study-level information: Paired samples before and after chemotherapy came from glioblastoma patients receiving temozolomide-based therapy. Millions of TCR reads were in the whole dataset.

Regarding this clonotype: Its antigen is unidentified.

Multiplex touch-down PCR with TRB-A/B primers amplified rearranged V-D-J TRB sequences. TCRdb passed the multiplex PCR reads through MiXCR, listing each CDR3 protein once. The sample records roughly 1,400 distinct CDR3 sequences, over 25% being singletons. Amplification of TCR beta used genomic DNA extracted from peripheral blood. General study findings and limits: These repertoire data do not allow conclusions about immunological memory after chemotherapy. Loss of evenness, beyond lost richness, contributed to age-related TCR diversity decline in cancer patients.

This TCR was sampled from a human donor with a solid tumor. Source material: blood.

This chain's CDR3 is CASSHPGVGNTIYF. Written as DNA, the CDR3 is TGTGCCAGCAGCCATCCGGGGGTTGGAAACACCATATATTTT. The chain is built from TRBV5-4 and TRBJ1-3; perhaps TRBD1 as D (5 bases). V was cut by 4 bases and J by 3 bases, with 11 bases left in between. The CDR3 runs to 14 residues. Germline CDR1 reads SGHNT; CDR2 reads YYREEE (reference sequence).